The 14 T cell receptor beta chains below all came from one sample that was sequenced in a study of blood T cell repertoires in COVID-19. Some clones are missing from TCRdb's copy, which holds only in-frame ones; the method was immunoSEQ multiplex PCR. This sample has about 220,000 clones, with 86% found just once. The specimen was PBMCs or T cells enriched from blood (not recorded which). The receptors originated from a woman aged 40 to 50 with acute COVID-19.

This chain uses TRBV6-2 or TRBV6-3 with TRBJ1-4; TRBD1 is a possible D gene (6 bases). The V end lost 1 base, the J end lost 7 bases, and 10 bases lay between the germline ends. Per germline, CDR1 MNHEY and CDR2 SVGEGT. CDR3 length: 14 amino acids. For the CDR3, the DNA is TGTGCCAGCAGTTACTTTGGGGGCGGTGAAAAACTGTTTTTT. It codes for CASSYFGGGEKLFF.

V gene TRBV6-2 or TRBV6-3 combines with J gene TRBJ2-1; tentative D call: TRBD1 (6 bases). V was pared by 0 bases and J by 0 bases, with 12 bases between. Germline-derived CDR1 and CDR2 are MNHEY and SVGEGT. CDR3 length: 17 residues. CDR3 nucleotide sequence: TGTGCCAGCAGTTACTCGATCGGACAGATCTCCTACAATGAGCAGTTCTTC. Amino acids: CASSYSIGQISYNEQFF.

J is TRBJ1-2 and V is TRBV9; D ambiguous. The germline V gene encodes CDR1 SGDLS and CDR2 YYNGEE. V lost 0 bases, J lost 0 bases, and 15 bases lay in between. This CDR3 is 17 amino acids long. DNA for the CDR3: TGTGCCAGCAGCGTAGCTACCAATACCCAAACTAACTATGGCTACACCTTC. Translation gives CASSVATNTQTNYGYTF. The whole variable domain, filled in from reference TRBV9 and TRBJ1-2, reads DSGVTQTPKHLITATGQRVTLRCSPRSGDLSVYWYQQSLDQGLQFLIQYYNGEERAKGNILERFSAQQFPDLHSELNLSSLELGDSALYFCASSVATNTQTNYGYTFGSGTRLTVV.

This chain uses TRBV11-3 with TRBJ2-1; D is unclear. Germline CDR1 and CDR2: SGHNT and YENEEA. Trimming cost V 2 bases and J 4 bases, with 6 bases left between them. This CDR3 contains 13 residues. This CDR3 reads CASSLSTYNEQFF. The CDR3 region has the DNA TGTGCCAGCAGCTTATCGACTTACAATGAGCAGTTCTTC.

The CDR3 DNA reads TGTGCCAGCAGCTCAGAGGGGGAGGACAGGGGAAATTCACCCCTCCACTTT. It yields the protein CASSSEGEDRGNSPLHF. The J gene is TRBJ1-6, the V gene TRBV11-3; 9 bases agree with TRBD1. Germline V gene lookup returns CDR1 SGHNT and CDR2 YENEEA. The V segment lost 4 bases and the J segment 7 bases; nucleotides outside the gene matches: 11. The CDR3 consists of 17 residues.

This clone has just a few counts. This chain joins TRBV6-1 and TRBJ1-2; TRBD1 matches at 7 bases. V trimming: 4 bases; J trimming: 3 bases; junction bases outside the gene matches: 14. The germline gives CDR1 MNHNS, CDR2 SASEGT. This CDR3 is built from 17 residues. CDR3 in amino acids: CASSAKRERTGDYGYTF. The CDR3 bases are TGTGCCAGCAGTGCTAAACGCGAAAGGACAGGAGACTATGGCTACACCTTC.

The V and J genes are TRBV2 and TRBJ1-2; tentative D call: TRBD1 (5 bases). There are 14 residues in the CDR3. Germline CDR1 is SNHLY and CDR2 is FYNNEI. The V end was cut by 7 bases, the J end by 6 bases, with 18 bases between. The CDR3 region is CASTGGDSWNGYTF. The CDR3 DNA sequence: TGTGCCAGCACCGGCGGGGACTCTTGGAATGGCTACACCTTC.

This clone showed up just a few times. The chain recombines TRBV19 with TRBJ1-1; TRBD1 might be the D (5 bases). The CDR3 totals 14 residues. Trimming stripped 5 bases from V and 2 bases from J, with 12 bases between. Germline V CDR1 and CDR2: LNHDA, SQIVND (reference sequence). The CDR3 sequence: CASSPARDNTEAFF. The CDR3 region has the DNA TGTGCCAGTAGTCCCGCCAGGGATAACACTGAAGCTTTCTTT.

This clone occurred once. The chain has TRBV6-5 and TRBJ2-2; TRBD1 matches at 7 bases. The CDR3 loop spans 16 amino acids. J was trimmed by 5 bases and V by 0 bases; bases with no gene match: 6. The germline V gene has CDR1 MNHEY and CDR2 SVGAGI. The chain's CDR3 is CASSYSDWDSTGELFF. The CDR3 nucleotides read TGTGCCAGCAGTTACTCAGACTGGGACAGTACCGGGGAGCTGTTTTTT.

The chain is built from TRBV19 and TRBJ1-1; D may be TRBD1 (6 bases). The CDR3 is 15 residues long. The germline V and J ends were trimmed by 8 bases and 3 bases, with 19 bases remaining between them. The germline V gene has CDR1 LNHDA and CDR2 SQIVND (reference sequence). CDR3 amino acids: CASCNRDKRDTEAFF. The CDR3, as DNA: TGTGCCAGTTGTAACCGGGACAAGAGGGACACTGAAGCTTTCTTT. The whole variable domain, filled in from reference TRBV19 and TRBJ1-1, reads DGGITQSPKYLFRKEGQNVTLSCEQNLNHDAMYWYRQDPGQGLRLIYYSQIVNDFQKGDIAEGYSVSREKKESFPLTVTSAQKNPTAFYLCASCNRDKRDTEAFFGQGTRLTVV.

This clone appeared a few times. This rearrangement joins TRBV28 to TRBJ2-7, with 10 bases aligning to TRBD1. Germline CDR1 and CDR2: MDHEN and SYDVKM. V shed 6 bases and J 1 base; nucleotides not matched to a gene: 3. This CDR3 region has 14 residues. CDR3 sequence (DNA): TGTGCCAGCAGGGGACAGGGGAAATCCTACGAGCAGTACGTC. It encodes CASRGQGKSYEQYV.

The genes are TRBV10-3 and TRBJ2-3; 8 nucleotides align to TRBD1. CDR1 and CDR2 (germline): ENHRY, SYGVKD. The J segment lost 0 bases and the V segment lost 3 bases, leaving 17 bases of the junction unmatched. This CDR3 comprises 20 residues. The chain's CDR3 is CAISDPVEDRDPPSTDTQYF. The DNA for the CDR3 is TGTGCCATCAGTGACCCTGTAGAGGACAGGGATCCACCTAGCACAGATACGCAGTATTTT.

The chain carries TRBV5-4 and TRBJ1-1; TRBD1 matches 8 bases. There are 14 residues in the CDR3. V lost 2 bases and J lost 4; bases outside the gene matches: 4. Per the germline V gene, CDR1 is SGHNT and CDR2 is YYREEE (reference sequence). The CDR3 region has the DNA TGTGCCAGCAGCTTTTTAACAGGGGGCACTGAAGCTTTCTTT. Encoded protein: CASSFLTGGTEAFF.

This clone occurred once. The chain has TRBV5-1 and TRBJ2-7; D possibly corresponds to TRBD1 (6 bases). Deletions cut 0 bases from V and 0 bases from J, with 10 bases between. From germline, CDR1 is SGHRS and CDR2 YFSETQ. The CDR3 totals 15 residues. The CDR3 protein is CASSLETGPSYEQYV. The CDR3 DNA is TGCGCCAGCAGCTTGGAAACAGGGCCCTCCTACGAGCAGTACGTC.